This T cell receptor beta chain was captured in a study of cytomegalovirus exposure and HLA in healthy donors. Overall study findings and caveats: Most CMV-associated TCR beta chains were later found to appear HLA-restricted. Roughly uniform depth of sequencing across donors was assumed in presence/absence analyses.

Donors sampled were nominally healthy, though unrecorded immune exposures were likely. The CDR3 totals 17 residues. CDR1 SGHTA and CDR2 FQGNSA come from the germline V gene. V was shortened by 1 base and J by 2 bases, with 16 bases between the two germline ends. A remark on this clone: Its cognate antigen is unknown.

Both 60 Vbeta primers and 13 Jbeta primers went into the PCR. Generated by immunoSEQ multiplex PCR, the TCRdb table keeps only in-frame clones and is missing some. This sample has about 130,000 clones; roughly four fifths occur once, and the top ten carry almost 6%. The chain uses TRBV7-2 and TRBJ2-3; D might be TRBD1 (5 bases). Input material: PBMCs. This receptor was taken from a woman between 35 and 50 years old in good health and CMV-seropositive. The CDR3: CASSLGPGNLFTDTQYF. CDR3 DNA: TGTGCCAGCAGCTTAGGGCCAGGGAATCTATTCACAGATACGCAGTATTTT.